This T cell receptor beta chain stems from a study of early T cells in non-severe SARS-CoV-2 infection. Turning to the study itself: Whole-blood bulk RNA, unsorted, was sequenced, and chains were unpaired.

Unique molecular identifiers were added to individual cDNA molecules. TCRdb itself ran the 5' RACE reads through MiXCR, one entry per CDR3 protein. In the table there are about 46,000 distinct CDR3 sequences, roughly 5.4% of which are singletons. Study results and caveats: Lookups in VDJdb leaned toward anti-spike CD8 responses and missed private and CD4 specificities.

This clonotype was seen more than once but under ten times. The target antigen is unknown. Sequences were derived from whole blood, sampled at baseline. The TCR comes from an adult who was a healthcare worker with PCR-confirmed SARS-CoV-2 infection or an uninfected control (not recorded which).

The CDR3 DNA is TGTGCCAGCAGTGCACACTCTGGGGACACAGATACGCAGTATTTT. The encoded protein is CASSAHSGDTDTQYF. V gene TRBV28 combines with J gene TRBJ2-3, with D uncertain. CDR3 length: 15 amino acids. Looked up from germline, CDR1 is MDHEN and CDR2 is SYDVKM. V dropped 5 bases and J dropped 2 bases, with 14 bases sitting between them.